Listed here are 8 T cell receptor beta chains from one sample, sequenced in a study of radiation and T cells in renal cell carcinoma. Time point specified: baseline pretreatment blood. The treatment was: 15 Gy SBRT to primary tumor, nephrectomy 4 weeks later. Libraries were prepared by immunoSEQ multiplex PCR; TCRdb keeps only in-frame clonotypes and omits some of them. Among approximately 120,000 clones listed, approximately 80% were seen once. The sequences come from blood, collected from a patient whose treatment included radiotherapy and nephrectomy. These receptors were taken from a woman aged 55-75 years with renal cell carcinoma.

The V and J genes are TRBV29-1 and TRBJ2-5; 10 bases are shared with TRBD1. Germline loops: CDR1 SQVTM, CDR2 ANQGSEA. Losses at the gene ends were 4 bases for V and 10 bases for J; bases not matched to a gene: 15. The CDR3 extends over 15 amino acids. The CDR3 coding sequence is TGCAGCGTTGGGCGGGACAGGGGTCCTTTGAGGGTCCAGTACTTC. Encoded protein: CSVGRDRGPLRVQYF.

V is TRBV5-6 and J is TRBJ2-7; 10 bases are a match to TRBD1. Germline V gives CDR1 SGHDT, CDR2 YYEEEE. V lost 4 bases to trimming and J lost 3 bases; unmatched junction nucleotides: 4. The CDR3 loop spans 14 amino acids. The CDR3 DNA is TGTGCCAGCAGCCAGACAGGGGGCAGCTACGAGCAGTACTTC. Translated, it gives CASSQTGGSYEQYF. The variable domain in full, completed from reference TRBV5-6 and TRBJ2-7, reads DAGVTQSPTHLIKTRGQQVTLRCSPKSGHDTVSWYQQALGQGPQFIFQYYEEEERQRGNFPDRFSGHQFPNYSSELNVNALLLGDSALYLCASSQTGGSYEQYFGPGTRLTVT.

The chain carries TRBV27 and TRBJ1-2; TRBD1 aligns across 7 bases. Trimming at V came to 5 bases and at J to 8 bases, leaving 20 bases not matched to a gene. CDR1 is MNHEY and CDR2 is SMNVEV in the germline V gene (reference sequence). The CDR3 contains 17 residues. The CDR3 bases are TGTGCCAGCAGTCGGAGCCGTTCGTCGGAGGGGGCAGGAGGCTACACCTTC. Translated: CASSRSRSSEGAGGYTF.

This sequence joins TRBV6-5 and TRBJ1-2; D is ambiguous. This CDR3 comprises 10 residues. Germline V CDR1 and CDR2: MNHEY, SVGAGI. V dropped 11 bases and J dropped 3 bases, with 7 bases sitting between them. CDR3 nucleotide sequence: TGTGCCTGTTGCGACTATGGCTACACCTTC. It translates to CACCDYGYTF.

This clone was found many times. This chain joins TRBV11-2 and TRBJ1-1; D uncertain. V dropped 2 bases and J dropped 4 bases, with 8 bases sitting between them. CDR1 SGHAT and CDR2 FQNNGV come from the germline V gene. This CDR3 spans 13 amino acids. The CDR3 DNA reads TGTGCCAGCAGCTTAAAAATACTCACTGAAGCTTTCTTT. This sequence encodes CASSLKILTEAFF.

This chain joins TRBV4-3 and TRBJ2-7, with no clear D. CDR3 length: 15 amino acids. CDR1 and CDR2 from the germline V gene are LGHNA and YSLEER. The V gene lost 0 bases and the J gene lost 6 bases, with 15 bases spanning the gap. CDR3 protein: CASSQDLVQVSEQYF. Here the CDR3 DNA reads TGCGCCAGCAGCCAAGACCTCGTTCAGGTCTCCGAGCAGTACTTC.

This rearrangement joins TRBV19 to TRBJ1-5, with D unresolved. Germline-derived CDR1 and CDR2 are LNHDA and SQIVND (reference sequence). Trimming removed 7 bases at V and 9 bases at J, with 19 bases between. This CDR3 has 14 residues. CDR3 in amino acids: CASTRLKGGLPQHF. CDR3 nucleotides: TGTGCCAGTACGCGCCTCAAAGGTGGTCTGCCCCAGCATTTT.

J is TRBJ1-1 and V is TRBV6-1; no clear D gene. Germline V gene lookup returns CDR1 MNHNS and CDR2 SASEGT. CDR3 length: 13 residues. The V gene lost 1 base and the J gene lost 2 bases, with 5 bases spanning the gap. Written as DNA, the CDR3 is TGTGCCAGCAGTGAAGGGCTTAACACTGAAGCTTTCTTT. Its protein is CASSEGLNTEAFF.